This TCR beta chain is drawn from a study of blood T cell repertoires in COVID-19. Across the whole study: Samples of COVID-19 (acute and convalescent) were obtained from the United States, Italy and Spain. Sample material is recorded as cDNA or gDNA derived from T cells, B-cell-depleted T cells, or PBMCs.

Study processing details: Estimation of nucleated cell counts was performed using reference gene primer amplification. The data were produced by immunoSEQ multiplex PCR, yet TCRdb's version contains in-frame clones alone and is incomplete. V, J and clone size were drawn from that table, and D and trimming were deduced from the DNA. The data show approximately 130,000 clones, 85% to 90% seen once. This clone was detected a few times. Trimming removed 5 bases at V and 0 bases at J, with 9 bases between. Germline V CDR1 and CDR2: LNHDA, SQIVND (reference sequence). The CDR3 is 14 amino acids. The chain uses TRBV19 and TRBJ2-3; no firm D call. The specimen was peripheral blood. This receptor was taken from a human donor in a cohort sampled during active COVID-19. CDR3 loop: CASSFTVSTDTQYF. In DNA form, the CDR3 reads TGTGCCAGTAGTTTTACGGTGAGCACAGATACGCAGTATTTT. Full variable domain (outside the CDR3, taken from reference TRBV19 and TRBJ2-3): DGGITQSPKYLFRKEGQNVTLSCEQNLNHDAMYWYRQDPGQGLRLIYYSQIVNDFQKGDIAEGYSVSREKKESFPLTVTSAQKNPTAFYLCASSFTVSTDTQYFGPGTRLTVL.